This T cell receptor (beta chain) came from a study of blood T cell repertoires in COVID-19. The overall study: Sources were T cells, B-cell-depleted T cells, or PBMCs; the material itself was cDNA or gDNA.

V was clipped by 3 bases and J by 3 bases; unmatched bases: 10. The length of the CDR3 is 17 residues. CDR1 is SGDLS, CDR2 YYNGEE, per germline. The table came from immunoSEQ multiplex PCR; TCRdb's copy has only in-frame clones and leaves some out. The sample includes a few hundred thousand clones, 84% of them seen just once. The genes are TRBV9 and TRBJ2-1, with 9 nucleotides matching TRBD2. Sequenced sample: peripheral blood. The receptor comes from a man in his forties or fifties who had recovered from COVID-19. DNA of the CDR3: TGTGCCAGCAGCGGGCCGAGTCTAGCGGGACGCTACAATGAGCAGTTCTTC. Its translation is CASSGPSLAGRYNEQFF.